The entry that follows covers one T cell receptor beta chain sequence. No antigen is known for it. These data originate in a study of T cell responses to AZD1222 COVID-19 vaccine. General study results and limits: In a largely white British group with more females than males, clonal diversity was possibly underestimated. Repertoires were obtained solely post-peak T cell response.

Profiled with immunoSEQ multiplex PCR; TCRdb holds only in-frame clones, not every one. Of 150,000 to 200,000 clones listed, around 92% are singletons. Per the germline V gene, CDR1 is SGHVS and CDR2 is FQNEAQ. The CDR3 has 13 residues. V lost 5 bases and J 6 bases, leaving 13 bases between the germline ends. Sequenced here: peripheral blood, sampled on day 0 of AZD1222 vaccination. The gene calls are TRBV7-8 and TRBJ1-2, with a tentative D call TRBD1 (5 bases). This clonotype was sampled from an adult in good health. The chain's CDR3 is CASSRGLLDGYTF. The DNA for the CDR3 is TGTGCCAGCAGCCGGGGACTCTTGGATGGCTACACCTTC.